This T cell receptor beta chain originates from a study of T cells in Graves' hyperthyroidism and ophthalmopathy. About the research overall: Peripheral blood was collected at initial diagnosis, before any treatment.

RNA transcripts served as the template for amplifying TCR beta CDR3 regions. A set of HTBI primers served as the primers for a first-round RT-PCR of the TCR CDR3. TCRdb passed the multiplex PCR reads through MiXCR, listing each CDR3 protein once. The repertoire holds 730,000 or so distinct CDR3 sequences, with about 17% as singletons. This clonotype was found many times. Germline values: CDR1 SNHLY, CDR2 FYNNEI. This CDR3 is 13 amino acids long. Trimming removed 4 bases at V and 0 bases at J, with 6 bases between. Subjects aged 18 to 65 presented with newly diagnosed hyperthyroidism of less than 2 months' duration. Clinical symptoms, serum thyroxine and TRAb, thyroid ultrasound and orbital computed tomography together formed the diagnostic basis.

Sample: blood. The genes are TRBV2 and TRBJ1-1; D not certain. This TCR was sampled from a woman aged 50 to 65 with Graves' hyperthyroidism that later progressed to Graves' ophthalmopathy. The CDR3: CASSVSMNTEAFF. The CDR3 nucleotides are TGTGCCAGCAGTGTGAGCATGAACACTGAAGCTTTCTTT.